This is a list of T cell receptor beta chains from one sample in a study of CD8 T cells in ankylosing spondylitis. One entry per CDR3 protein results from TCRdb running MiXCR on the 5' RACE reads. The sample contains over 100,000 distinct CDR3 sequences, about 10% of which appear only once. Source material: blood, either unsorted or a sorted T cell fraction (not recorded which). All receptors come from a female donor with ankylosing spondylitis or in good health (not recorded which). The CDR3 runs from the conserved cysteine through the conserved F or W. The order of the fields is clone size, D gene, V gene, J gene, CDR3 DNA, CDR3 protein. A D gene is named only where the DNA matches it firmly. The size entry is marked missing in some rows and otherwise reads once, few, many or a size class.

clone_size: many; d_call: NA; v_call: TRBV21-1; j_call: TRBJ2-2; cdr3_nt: TGTGCCCAGTCCCGACTACCATCCGGGGAGCTGTTTTTT; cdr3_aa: CAQSRLPSGELFF
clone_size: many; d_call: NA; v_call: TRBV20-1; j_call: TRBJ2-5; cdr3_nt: TGCAGTGCTAGAGATTACGAGACCCAGTACTTC; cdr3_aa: CSARDYETQYF
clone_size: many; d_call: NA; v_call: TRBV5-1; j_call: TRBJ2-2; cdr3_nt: TGCGCCAGCAGTCCCGGGACACCCACCGGGGAGCTGTTTTTT; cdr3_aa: CASSPGTPTGELFF
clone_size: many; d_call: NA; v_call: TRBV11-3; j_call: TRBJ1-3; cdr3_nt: TGTGCCAGCAGCTTTCGAAACACCATATATTTT; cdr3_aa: CASSFRNTIYF
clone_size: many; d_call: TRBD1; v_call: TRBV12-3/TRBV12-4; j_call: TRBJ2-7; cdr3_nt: TGTGCCAGCAGTCCCTGGGTGGGACAGGGTGACTACGAGCAGTACTTC; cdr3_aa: CASSPWVGQGDYEQYF
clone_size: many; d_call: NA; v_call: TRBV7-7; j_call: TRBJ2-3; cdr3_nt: TGTGCCAGCAGCCCTGGGACCTCTCGTTTAGATACGCAGTATTTT; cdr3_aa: CASSPGTSRLDTQYF
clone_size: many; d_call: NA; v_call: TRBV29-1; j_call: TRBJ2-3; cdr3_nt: TGCAGCGTTGACCCCCCGGGGACAGATACGCAGTATTTT; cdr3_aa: CSVDPPGTDTQYF
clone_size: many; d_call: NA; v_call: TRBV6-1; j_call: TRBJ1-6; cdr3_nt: TGTGCCAGCAGAAACGGGGCAAATAATTCACCCCTCCACTTT; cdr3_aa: CASRNGANNSPLHF
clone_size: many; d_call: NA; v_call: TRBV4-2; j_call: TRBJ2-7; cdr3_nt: TGTGCCAGCAGCCACCGGGTTATAGGGCCTTCCCTCTCCTACGAGCAGTACTTC; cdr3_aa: CASSHRVIGPSLSYEQYF
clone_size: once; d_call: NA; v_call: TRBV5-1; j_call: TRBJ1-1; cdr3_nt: TGCGCCAGCAGCTTCGGGGACTTGAACACTGAAGCTTTCTTT; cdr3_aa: CASSFGDLNTEAFF
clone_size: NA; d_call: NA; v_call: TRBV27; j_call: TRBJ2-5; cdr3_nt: TGTGCCAGCAGTCCCCGGGGAAGCGGAAGACTTCAACAGAGCCAGTACTTC; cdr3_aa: CASSPRGSGRLQQSQYF
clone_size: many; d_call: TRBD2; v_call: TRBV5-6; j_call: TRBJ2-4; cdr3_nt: TGTGCCAGCAGCTTGGACGTGGGGGGGGGGACCAAAAACATTCAGTACTTC; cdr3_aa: CASSLDVGGGTKNIQYF
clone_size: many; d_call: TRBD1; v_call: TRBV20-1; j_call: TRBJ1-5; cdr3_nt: TGCAGTGCTCCGTGGGGGGACAGAAATCAGCCCCAGCATTTT; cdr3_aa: CSAPWGDRNQPQHF
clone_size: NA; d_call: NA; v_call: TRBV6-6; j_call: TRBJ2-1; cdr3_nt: TGTGCCAGCAGTTACTCGAGAGCCCGGGCCTACAATGAGCAGTTCTTC; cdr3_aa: CASSYSRARAYNEQFF
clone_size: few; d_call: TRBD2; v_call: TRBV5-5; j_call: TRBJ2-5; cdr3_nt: TGTGCCAGCAGCTTGGCCGGGACTAGCGCACAAGAGACCCAGTACTTC; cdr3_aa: CASSLAGTSAQETQYF
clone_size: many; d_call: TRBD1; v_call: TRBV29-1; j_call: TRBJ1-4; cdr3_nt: TGCAGCGCCCACCTTTTGAGGGGGCGCGGTGAAAAACTGTTTTTT; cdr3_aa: CSAHLLRGRGEKLFF
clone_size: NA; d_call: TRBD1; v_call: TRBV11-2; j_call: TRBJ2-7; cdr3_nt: TGTGCCAGCAGCCAACCGGGGACAGGGGTTACCTACGAGCAGTACTTC; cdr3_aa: CASSQPGTGVTYEQYF
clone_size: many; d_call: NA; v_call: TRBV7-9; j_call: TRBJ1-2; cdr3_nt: TGTGCCAGCAGCTTAGACGGGATCTATGGCTACACCTTC; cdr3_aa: CASSLDGIYGYTF
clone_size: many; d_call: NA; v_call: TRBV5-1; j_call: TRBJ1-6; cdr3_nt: TGCGCCAGCAGCTTGGGAGTAACCCGGAATAATTCACCCCTCCACTTT; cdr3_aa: CASSLGVTRNNSPLHF
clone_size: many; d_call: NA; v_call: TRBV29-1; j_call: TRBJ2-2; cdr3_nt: TGCAGCGGGATGACTTCAAACACCGGGGAGCTGTTTTTT; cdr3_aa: CSGMTSNTGELFF
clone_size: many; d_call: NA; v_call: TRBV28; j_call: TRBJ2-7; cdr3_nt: TGTGCCAGCAGAGTAGGGTACGAGCAGTACTTC; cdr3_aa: CASRVGYEQYF
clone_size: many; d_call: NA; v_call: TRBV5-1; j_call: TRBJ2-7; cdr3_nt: TGCGCCAGCAGCTCGGCCCCGGGTGCCCTGGAGCAGTACTTC; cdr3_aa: CASSSAPGALEQYF
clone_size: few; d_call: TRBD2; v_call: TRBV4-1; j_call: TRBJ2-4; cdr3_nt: TGCGCCAGCAGCGGCGTAATAGCGGGAGAGAACATTCAGTACTTC; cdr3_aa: CASSGVIAGENIQYF
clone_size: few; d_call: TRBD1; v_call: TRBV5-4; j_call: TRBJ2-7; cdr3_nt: TGTGCCAGCAGCTTCGACAGGGTCTACGAGCAGTACTTC; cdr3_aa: CASSFDRVYEQYF
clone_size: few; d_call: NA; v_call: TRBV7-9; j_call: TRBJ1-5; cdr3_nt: TGTGCCAGCCTCCGGGAGGCCACAGATACGCAGCATTTT; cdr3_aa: CASLREATDTQHF
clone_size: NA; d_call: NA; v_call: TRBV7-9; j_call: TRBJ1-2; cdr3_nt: TGTGCCAGCAGCCCCCGGGGGGCTGGCTACACCTTC; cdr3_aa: CASSPRGAGYTF
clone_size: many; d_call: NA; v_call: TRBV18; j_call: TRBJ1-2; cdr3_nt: TGTGCCAGCTCACCCGACAGCCCCATCTATGGCTACACCTTC; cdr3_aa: CASSPDSPIYGYTF
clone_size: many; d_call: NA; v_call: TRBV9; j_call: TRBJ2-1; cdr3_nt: TGTGCCAGCAGCCCGCTCGGGGGTCCATCCTACAATGAGCAGTTCTTC; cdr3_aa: CASSPLGGPSYNEQFF